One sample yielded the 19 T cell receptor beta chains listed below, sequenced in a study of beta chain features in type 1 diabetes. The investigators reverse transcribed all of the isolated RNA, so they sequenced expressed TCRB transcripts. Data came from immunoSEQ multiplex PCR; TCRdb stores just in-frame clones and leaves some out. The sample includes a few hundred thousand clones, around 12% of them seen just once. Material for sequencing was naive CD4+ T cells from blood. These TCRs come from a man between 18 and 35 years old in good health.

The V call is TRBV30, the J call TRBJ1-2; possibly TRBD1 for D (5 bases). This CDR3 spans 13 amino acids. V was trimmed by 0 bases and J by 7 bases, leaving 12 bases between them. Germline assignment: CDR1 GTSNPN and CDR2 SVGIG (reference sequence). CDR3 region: CAWSVTGSFGYTF. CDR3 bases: TGTGCCTGGAGTGTAACAGGATCCTTTGGCTACACCTTC.

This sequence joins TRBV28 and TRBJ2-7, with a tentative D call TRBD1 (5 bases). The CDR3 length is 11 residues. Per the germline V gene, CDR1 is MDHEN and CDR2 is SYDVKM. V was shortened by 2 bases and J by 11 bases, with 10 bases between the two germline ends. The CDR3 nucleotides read TGTGCCAGCAGTTTAAGGGGAAGCGAGTACTTC. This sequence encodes CASSLRGSEYF.

The CDR3, as DNA: TGTGCCAGCACTCTAGCGGGGGGGGGTGCAGATACGCAGTATTTT. Amino acids: CASTLAGGGADTQYF. The J gene is TRBJ2-3, the V gene TRBV7-2; 12 bases map to TRBD2. This CDR3 spans 15 amino acids. Germline V gives CDR1 SGHTA, CDR2 FQGNSA. V lost 7 bases, J lost 4 bases, and 6 bases stayed unmatched.

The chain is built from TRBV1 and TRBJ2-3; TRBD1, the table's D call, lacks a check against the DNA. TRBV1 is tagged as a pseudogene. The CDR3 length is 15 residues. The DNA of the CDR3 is TGCACCAACCCTGACCCGGGGAGAGGGGGAGATACGCAGTATTTT. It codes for CTNPDPGRGGDTQYF.

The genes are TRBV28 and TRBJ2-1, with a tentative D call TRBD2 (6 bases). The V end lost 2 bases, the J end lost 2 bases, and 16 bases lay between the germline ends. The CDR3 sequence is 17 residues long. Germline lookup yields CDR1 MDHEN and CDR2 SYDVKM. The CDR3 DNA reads TGTGCCAGCAGTTTAGCACCGGGACTCCACCCCTACAATGAGCAGTTCTTC. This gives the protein CASSLAPGLHPYNEQFF.

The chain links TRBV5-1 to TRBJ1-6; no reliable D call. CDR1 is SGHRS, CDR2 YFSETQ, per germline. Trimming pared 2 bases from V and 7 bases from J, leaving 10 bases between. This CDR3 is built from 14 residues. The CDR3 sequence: CASSFEGYNSPLHF. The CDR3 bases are TGCGCCAGCAGCTTTGAGGGTTACAATTCACCCCTCCACTTT.

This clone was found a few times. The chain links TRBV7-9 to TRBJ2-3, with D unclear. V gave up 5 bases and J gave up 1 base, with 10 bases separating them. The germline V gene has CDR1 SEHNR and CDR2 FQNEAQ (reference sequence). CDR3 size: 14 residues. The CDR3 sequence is CASSAVARTDTQYF. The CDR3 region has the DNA TGTGCCAGCAGCGCTGTGGCCCGCACAGATACGCAGTATTTT.

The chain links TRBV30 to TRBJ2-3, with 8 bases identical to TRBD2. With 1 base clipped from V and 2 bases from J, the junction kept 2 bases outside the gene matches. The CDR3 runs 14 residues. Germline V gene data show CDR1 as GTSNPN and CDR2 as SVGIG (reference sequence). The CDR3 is CAWSERGNTDTQYF. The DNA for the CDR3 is TGTGCCTGGAGTGAGCGGGGGAACACAGATACGCAGTATTTT.

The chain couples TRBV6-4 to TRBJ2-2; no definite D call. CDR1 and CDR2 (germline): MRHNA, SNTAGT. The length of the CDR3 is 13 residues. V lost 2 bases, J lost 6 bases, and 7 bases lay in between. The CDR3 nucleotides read TGTGCCAGCAGTGACCCCCCTTCCGGGGAGCTGTTTTTT. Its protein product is CASSDPPSGELFF.

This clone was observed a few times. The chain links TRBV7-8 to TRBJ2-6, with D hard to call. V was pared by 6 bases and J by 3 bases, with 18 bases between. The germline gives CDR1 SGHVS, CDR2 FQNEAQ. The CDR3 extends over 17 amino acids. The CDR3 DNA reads TGTGCCAGCAGTCAAGAGAGATTGGAGTTTGGGGCCAACGTCCTGACTTTC. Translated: CASSQERLEFGANVLTF.

The CDR3 reads CASSFFVGVVADTQYF. Here the CDR3 DNA reads TGTGCCAGCAGCTTTTTTGTGGGAGTGGTGGCAGATACGCAGTATTTT. The genes are TRBV11-2 and TRBJ2-3; D is possibly TRBD2 (5 bases). Trimming took 3 bases from V and 4 from J, leaving 17 bases between them. CDR3 length: 16 residues. Germline V lookup: CDR1 SGHAT, CDR2 FQNNGV.

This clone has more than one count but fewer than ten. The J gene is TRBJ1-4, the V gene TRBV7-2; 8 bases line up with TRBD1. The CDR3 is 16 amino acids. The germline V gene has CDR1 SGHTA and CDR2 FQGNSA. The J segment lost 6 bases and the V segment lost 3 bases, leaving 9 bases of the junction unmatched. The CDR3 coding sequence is TGTGCCAGCAGCTTGCAGACAGGGGCCGGGGATGAAAAACTGTTTTTT. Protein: CASSLQTGAGDEKLFF.

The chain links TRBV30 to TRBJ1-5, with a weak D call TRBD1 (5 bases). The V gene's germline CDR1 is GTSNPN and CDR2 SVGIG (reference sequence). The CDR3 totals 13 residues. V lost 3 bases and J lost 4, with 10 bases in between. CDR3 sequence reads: CAWSGRDNQPQHF. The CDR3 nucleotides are TGTGCCTGGAGCGGCAGGGATAATCAGCCCCAGCATTTT.

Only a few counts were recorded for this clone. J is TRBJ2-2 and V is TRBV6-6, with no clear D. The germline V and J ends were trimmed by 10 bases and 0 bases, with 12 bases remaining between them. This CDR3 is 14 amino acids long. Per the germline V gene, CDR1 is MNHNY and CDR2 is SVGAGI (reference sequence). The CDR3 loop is CATEWVTNTGELFF. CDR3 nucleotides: TGTGCCACGGAGTGGGTCACGAACACCGGGGAGCTGTTTTTT.

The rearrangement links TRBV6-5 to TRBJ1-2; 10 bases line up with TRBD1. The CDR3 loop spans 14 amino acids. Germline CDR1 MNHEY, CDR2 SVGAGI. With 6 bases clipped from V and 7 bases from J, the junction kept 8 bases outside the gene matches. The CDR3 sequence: CASRPRQGAGGYTF. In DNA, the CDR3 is TGTGCCAGCAGGCCAAGACAGGGGGCGGGTGGCTACACCTTC.

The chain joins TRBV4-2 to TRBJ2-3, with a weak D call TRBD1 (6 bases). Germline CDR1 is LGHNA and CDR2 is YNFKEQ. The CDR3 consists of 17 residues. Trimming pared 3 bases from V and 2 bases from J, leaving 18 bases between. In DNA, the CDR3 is TGTGCCAGCAGCCAGGGAAGCAGGGGTTCGGACACAGATACGCAGTATTTT. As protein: CASSQGSRGSDTDTQYF.

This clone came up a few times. The CDR3 region has the DNA TGCGCCAGCAGCCCCTACGCAGGCCCGCAGAACTATGGCTACACCTTC. Translated: CASSPYAGPQNYGYTF. This sequence joins TRBV4-3 and TRBJ1-2; no clear D. The CDR3 covers 16 residues. Germline V gives CDR1 LGHNA, CDR2 YSLEER. With 4 bases removed from V and 2 bases from J, the gap between germline ends came to 17 bases.

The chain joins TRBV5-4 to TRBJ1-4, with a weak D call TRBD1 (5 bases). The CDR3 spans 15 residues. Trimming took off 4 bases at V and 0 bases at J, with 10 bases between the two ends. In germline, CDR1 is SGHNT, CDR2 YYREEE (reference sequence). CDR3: CASSGGTATNEKLFF. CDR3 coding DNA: TGTGCCAGCAGCGGGGGGACTGCAACTAATGAAAAACTGTTTTTT.

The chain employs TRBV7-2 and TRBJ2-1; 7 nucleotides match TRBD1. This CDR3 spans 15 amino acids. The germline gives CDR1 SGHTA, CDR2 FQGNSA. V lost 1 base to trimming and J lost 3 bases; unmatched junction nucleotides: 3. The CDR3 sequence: CASSLDSGGYNEQFF. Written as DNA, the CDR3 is TGTGCCAGCAGCTTAGATTCAGGGGGCTACAATGAGCAGTTCTTC.